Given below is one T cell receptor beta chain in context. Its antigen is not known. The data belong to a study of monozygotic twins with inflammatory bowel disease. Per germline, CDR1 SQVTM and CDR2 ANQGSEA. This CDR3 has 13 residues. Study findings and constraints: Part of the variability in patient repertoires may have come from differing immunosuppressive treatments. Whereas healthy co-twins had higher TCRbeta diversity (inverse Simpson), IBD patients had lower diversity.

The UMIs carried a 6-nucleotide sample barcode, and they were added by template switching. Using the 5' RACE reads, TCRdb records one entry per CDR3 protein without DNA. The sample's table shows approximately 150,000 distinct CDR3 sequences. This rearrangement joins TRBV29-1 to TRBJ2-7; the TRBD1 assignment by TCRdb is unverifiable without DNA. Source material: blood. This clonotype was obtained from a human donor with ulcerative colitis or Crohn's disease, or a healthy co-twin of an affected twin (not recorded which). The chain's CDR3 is CSVEGTGVNEQYF.